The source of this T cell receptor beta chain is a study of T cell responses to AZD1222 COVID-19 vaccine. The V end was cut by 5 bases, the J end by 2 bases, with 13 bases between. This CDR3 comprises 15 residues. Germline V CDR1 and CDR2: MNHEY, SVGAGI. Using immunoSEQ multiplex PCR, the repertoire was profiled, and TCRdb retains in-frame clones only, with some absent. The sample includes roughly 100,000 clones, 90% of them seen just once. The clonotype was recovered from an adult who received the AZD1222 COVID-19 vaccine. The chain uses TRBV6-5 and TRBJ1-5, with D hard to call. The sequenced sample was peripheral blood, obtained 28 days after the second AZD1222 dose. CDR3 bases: TGTGCCAGCAGTCCCTCTACGAGCGGCAATCAGCCCCAGCATTTT. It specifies CASSPSTSGNQPQHF.